This T cell receptor (beta chain) emerged from a study of regulatory T cells in long-lasting Graves disease. Study information: Graves' patients, newly diagnosed, had taken antithyroid drugs under 3 months.

Points from the study as a whole: Patients with persistent disease shared roughly 3,000 public clonotypes, outpacing the roughly 970 shared by new patients.

CDR1 and CDR2 from the germline V gene are SNHLY and FYNNEI. This CDR3 is 15 amino acids long. Trimming removed 0 bases at V and 7 bases at J, with 15 bases between. Library construction for TCR beta used iRepertoire HTBI primers and Arm-PCR of CDR3 regions. TCRdb fed the multiplex PCR reads into MiXCR, producing one record per CDR3 protein. The repertoire holds a few hundred thousand distinct CDR3 sequences, about an eighth seen once, with over 15% in the top ten. Time point specified: newly diagnosed GD, antithyroid drugs for less than 3 months. After RNA was extracted from PBMCs, the TCR library was made from it. This clonotype was found many times. Its antigen is not known. This sample also appeared in a second study, on T cells in Graves' hyperthyroidism and ophthalmopathy. That investigation notes: Researchers ran a first-round RT-PCR on the TCR CDR3 using the HTBI primer set.

The sample consisted of peripheral blood mononuclear cells (PBMCs), taken at new diagnosis, from a patient treated with antithyroid drugs. This chain connects TRBV2 to TRBJ2-5; tentatively, D is TRBD2 (6 bases). This TCR was sampled from a woman aged 18-35 years with Graves disease. The CDR3: CASSEARDSRRTQYF. Written as DNA, the CDR3 is TGTGCCAGCAGTGAAGCTCGGGACTCGCGGCGGACCCAGTACTTC.